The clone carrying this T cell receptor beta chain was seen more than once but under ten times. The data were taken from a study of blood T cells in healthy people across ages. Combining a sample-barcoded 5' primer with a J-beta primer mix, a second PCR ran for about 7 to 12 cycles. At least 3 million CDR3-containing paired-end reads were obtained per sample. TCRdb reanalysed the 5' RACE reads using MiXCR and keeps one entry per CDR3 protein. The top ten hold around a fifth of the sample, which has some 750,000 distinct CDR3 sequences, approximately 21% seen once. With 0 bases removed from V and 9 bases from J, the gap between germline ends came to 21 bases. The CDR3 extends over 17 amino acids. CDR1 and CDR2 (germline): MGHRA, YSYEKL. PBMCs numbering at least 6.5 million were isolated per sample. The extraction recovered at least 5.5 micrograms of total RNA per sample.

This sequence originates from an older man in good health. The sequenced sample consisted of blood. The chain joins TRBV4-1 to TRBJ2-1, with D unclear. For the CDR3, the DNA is TGCGCCAGCAGCCAAGAAGAACGTCAGCCTTTAATGGGTGAGCAGTTCTTC. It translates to CASSQEERQPLMGEQFF.